One and the same sample provided the 22 T cell receptor beta chains below, sequenced in a study of regulatory T cells in long-lasting Graves disease. Time point in this sample: newly diagnosed GD, antithyroid drugs for less than 3 months. PBMC RNA served as the TCR library source. Building of the TCR beta libraries involved iRepertoire HTBI primers and Arm-PCR of CDR3 regions. TCRdb redid the calling of the multiplex PCR reads with MiXCR, one entry per CDR3 protein. The table shows around 480,000 distinct CDR3 sequences, with under 20% occurring only once. The sample also formed part of further work on T cells in Graves' hyperthyroidism and ophthalmopathy.

The sample consisted of peripheral blood mononuclear cells (PBMCs), taken at new diagnosis, from a patient treated with antithyroid drugs. Receptors were obtained from a man in his forties with Graves disease.

This clonotype has a count of ten or more. CDR3 nucleotides: TGTGCCAGCAGTTTAGACATTGCAGGGTCGGGCGATCAGCCCCAGCATTTT. This translates into CASSLDIAGSGDQPQHF. The chain is built from TRBV12-3 or TRBV12-4 and TRBJ1-5, with D tentatively TRBD1 (5 bases). There are 17 residues in the CDR3. The ends were cut back, 1 base at V and 5 bases at J, with 18 bases in the middle.

This clonotype was seen ten or more times. The genes are TRBV20-1 and TRBJ2-5; D unresolved. Per the germline V gene, CDR1 is DFQATT and CDR2 is SNEGSKA (reference sequence). V was trimmed by 3 bases and J by 4 bases, leaving 12 bases between them. The CDR3 has 13 residues. The CDR3 loop reads CSASIPPGETQYF. DNA of the CDR3: TGCAGTGCTAGCATCCCTCCGGGAGAGACCCAGTACTTC.

This clonotype was detected many times. The chain joins TRBV12-3 or TRBV12-4 to TRBJ2-7, with 11 bases matching TRBD2. This CDR3 is 14 amino acids long. V dropped 6 bases and J dropped 3; count of bases not matched to a gene: 4. CDR3 sequence (DNA): TGTGCCAGCAGGGGGACTAGCGGTTACTACGAGCAGTACTTC. Amino acids: CASRGTSGYYEQYF.

This clonotype appeared many times. This chain connects TRBV27 to TRBJ2-1, with 14 bases matching TRBD2. Germline V lookup: CDR1 MNHEY, CDR2 SMNVEV (reference sequence). The ends lost 2 bases at V and 7 bases at J; junction bases unmatched: 1. The CDR3 sequence is 15 residues long. CDR3 residues: CASSLRTSGRNEQFF. The DNA for the CDR3 is TGTGCCAGCAGTTTAAGGACTAGCGGGAGGAATGAGCAGTTCTTC.

There are many counts of this clonotype. This sequence joins TRBV9 and TRBJ1-3, with 10 bases identical to TRBD1. Germline values: CDR1 SGDLS, CDR2 YYNGEE. The CDR3 has 15 amino acids. Germline trimming cut 0 bases from V and 6 bases from J; bases unmatched to any gene: 3. The CDR3 loop is CASSVGGTGVNTIYF. CDR3 DNA sequence: TGTGCCAGCAGCGTAGGAGGGACAGGGGTAAACACCATATATTTT.

This clonotype has more than one count but fewer than ten. The chain is built from TRBV3-1 and TRBJ2-5; tentative D call: TRBD2 (5 bases). V lost 1 base and J lost 4, with 10 bases in between. CDR3 length: 14 amino acids. CDR1 and CDR2 from the germline V gene are LGHDT and YNNKEL (reference sequence). This CDR3 reads CASSQAGSGETQYF. In nucleotides, the CDR3 is TGTGCCAGCAGCCAAGCGGGGTCCGGAGAGACCCAGTACTTC.

The sample holds a few counts of this clonotype. The J gene is TRBJ1-2, the V gene TRBV20-1; the match to TRBD1 covers 9 bases. With 6 bases clipped from V and 5 bases from J, the junction kept 7 bases outside the gene matches. Germline CDR1 reads DFQATT; CDR2 reads SNEGSKA (reference sequence). The CDR3 length is 13 residues. The CDR3 coding sequence is TGCAGTGCGCCGGGACAGGGCGCTTATGGCTACACCTTC. Translation: CSAPGQGAYGYTF.

This clonotype was observed at least ten times. The chain couples TRBV6-2 or TRBV6-3 to TRBJ2-1; 8 positions agree with TRBD2. The CDR3 length is 13 residues. Losses at the gene ends were 3 bases for V and 14 bases for J; bases not matched to a gene: 9. Germline lookup yields CDR1 MNHEY and CDR2 SVGEGT. CDR3 bases: TGTGCCAGCAGTTATAGGTTTGAGACTAGCGAGTTCTTC. This codes for CASSYRFETSEFF.

The chain joins TRBV18 to TRBJ2-1; 9 positions agree with TRBD1. Germline trimming cut 3 bases from V and 0 bases from J; bases unmatched to any gene: 15. Germline loops: CDR1 KGHSH, CDR2 LQKENI. The CDR3 spans 20 residues. CDR3 in DNA: TGTGCCAGCTCACCTCCTCTCGGGACAGGGAACCGTAGCTCCTACAATGAGCAGTTCTTC. Translating gives CASSPPLGTGNRSSYNEQFF.

There are many counts of this clonotype. A junction boundary mismatches the germline segment, possibly from a read error. The V gene is TRBV12-3 or TRBV12-4, the J gene TRBJ2-7; 11 nucleotides match TRBD2. This CDR3 region has 14 residues. The CDR3 region is CASSIAGGPKEQYF. Here the CDR3 DNA reads TGTGCCAGCAGTATAGCGGGAGGGCCGAAGGAGCAGTACTTC.

This clonotype was seen repeatedly, ten times or more. This chain links TRBV28 with TRBJ1-4; D is possibly TRBD1 (5 bases). The CDR3 runs to 15 residues. V shed 7 bases and J shed 6 bases, with 18 bases lying between them. From germline, CDR1 is MDHEN and CDR2 SYDVKM. CDR3 in amino acids: CASIQAGWKDEKLFF. The CDR3 DNA reads as TGTGCCAGCATCCAGGCAGGGTGGAAGGATGAAAAACTGTTTTTT.

There are many counts of this clonotype. J is TRBJ2-7 and V is TRBV12-3 or TRBV12-4; D perhaps matches TRBD1 (6 bases). The length of the CDR3 is 14 residues. Trimming pared 2 bases from V and 2 bases from J, leaving 10 bases between. CDR3 loop: CASSLSGHTYEQYF. As DNA, the CDR3 is TGTGCCAGCAGTTTATCGGGACACACCTACGAGCAGTACTTC.

The chain uses TRBV20-1 and TRBJ1-6; 9 nucleotides align to TRBD1. The CDR3 is 15 amino acids. Germline lookup yields CDR1 DFQATT and CDR2 SNEGSKA (reference sequence). After removal of 6 bases from V and 2 bases from J, the junction contained 5 bases not matched to a gene. This CDR3 is CSARDRDTYNSPLHF. The CDR3 DNA sequence: TGCAGTGCACGGGACAGGGACACCTATAATTCACCCCTCCACTTT.

This clonotype was seen repeatedly, ten times or more. The J gene is TRBJ1-6, the V gene TRBV5-1; 9 nucleotides match TRBD1. V shed 0 bases, J shed 6 bases, and the junction held 1 base outside the gene matches. The CDR3 spans 15 residues. Germline loops: CDR1 SGHRS, CDR2 YFSETQ. The CDR3 coding sequence is TGCGCCAGCAGCTTGGAGGGACAGGGTAATTCACCCCTCCACTTT. Its protein is CASSLEGQGNSPLHF.

This clonotype was seen at least ten times. This chain uses TRBV7-2 with TRBJ2-3, with 7 bases lining up with TRBD2. Germline V gene lookup returns CDR1 SGHTA and CDR2 FQGNSA. The CDR3 contains 16 residues. V was clipped by 2 bases and J by 0 bases; unmatched bases: 5. In nucleotides, the CDR3 is TGTGCCAGCAGCTTATTCGGGACTACCAGCACAGATACGCAGTATTTT. It specifies CASSLFGTTSTDTQYF. The full variable domain, with the rest looked up from reference TRBV7-2 and TRBJ2-3, is GAGVSQSPSNKVTEKGKDVELRCDPISGHTALYWYRQSLGQGLEFLIYFQGNSAPDKSGLPSDRFSAERTGGSVSTLTIQRTQQEDSAVYLCASSLFGTTSTDTQYFGPGTRLTVL.

This chain links TRBV3-1 with TRBJ2-2; tentatively, D is TRBD2 (7 bases). This CDR3 is 14 amino acids long. The V gene's germline CDR1 is LGHDT and CDR2 YNNKEL (reference sequence). The V gene lost 4 bases and the J gene lost 7 bases, with 13 bases spanning the gap. Here the CDR3 DNA reads TGTGCCAGCAGCCCCCGGGGGGCAGGCGGGGAGCTGTTTTTT. Protein product: CASSPRGAGGELFF.

With regard to this clonotype: Being one base from a much bigger clone, this may be a read error. V is TRBV10-3 and J is TRBJ1-2; D unresolved. Trimming stripped 3 bases from V and 4 bases from J, with 9 bases between. Germline V gene data show CDR1 as ENHRY and CDR2 as SYGVKD. The CDR3 runs to 13 residues. CDR3 sequence: CAISETDTYGYTF. For the CDR3, the DNA is TGTGCCATCAGTGAAACGGATACCTATGGCTACACCTTC.

The chain joins TRBV24-1 to TRBJ2-7; D is unresolved. CDR3 length: 12 residues. Germline CDR1 is KGHDR and CDR2 is SFDVKD. The V end was cut by 6 bases, the J end by 5 bases, with 10 bases between. Written as DNA, the CDR3 is TGTGCCACCAGTTTATTACACGACGAGCAGTACTTC. Translation: CATSLLHDEQYF.

The V gene is TRBV6-2 or TRBV6-3, the J gene TRBJ2-5, with TRBD1 identical over 11 bases. J gave up 1 base and V 6 bases, and 16 bases lay outside the gene matches. Germline CDR1 and CDR2: MNHEY and SVGEGT. The length of the CDR3 is 19 residues. The CDR3 is CASRRTGTGGRKSQETQYF. CDR3 coding DNA: TGTGCCAGCAGGCGTACCGGGACAGGGGGGCGAAAATCCCAAGAGACCCAGTACTTC.

This clonotype has ten or more counts. Here the CDR3 DNA reads TGTGCCAGCAGTCCCACGGGGGAGGGCCTAGGTGAGCAGTTCTTC. Translation gives CASSPTGEGLGEQFF. The chain carries TRBV28 and TRBJ2-1; 7 positions match TRBD2. This CDR3 comprises 15 residues. Germline assignment: CDR1 MDHEN and CDR2 SYDVKM. V lost 5 bases and J lost 9; bases outside the gene matches: 13.

At least ten counts were recorded for this clonotype. This chain uses TRBV28 with TRBJ1-2; TRBD1 agrees at 8 bases. CDR1 is MDHEN and CDR2 is SYDVKM in the germline V gene. J lost 7 bases, V lost 6 bases, and 10 bases had no gene match. CDR3 length: 14 amino acids. The CDR3 sequence: CASSMSQGAAGYTF. CDR3 DNA sequence: TGTGCCAGCAGCATGAGCCAGGGGGCTGCTGGCTACACCTTC.

This clonotype turned up a few times. The V and J genes are TRBV6-2 or TRBV6-3 and TRBJ2-7; 10 bases align to TRBD1. Germline V CDR1 and CDR2: MNHEY, SVGEGT. Trimming removed 6 bases from V and 5 bases from J; junction bases left unmatched: 13. CDR3 size: 16 residues. For the CDR3, the DNA is TGTGCCAGCAGCCGAAGATCCGGGACAGGGGTTGACGAGCAGTACTTC. Its translation: CASSRRSGTGVDEQYF.